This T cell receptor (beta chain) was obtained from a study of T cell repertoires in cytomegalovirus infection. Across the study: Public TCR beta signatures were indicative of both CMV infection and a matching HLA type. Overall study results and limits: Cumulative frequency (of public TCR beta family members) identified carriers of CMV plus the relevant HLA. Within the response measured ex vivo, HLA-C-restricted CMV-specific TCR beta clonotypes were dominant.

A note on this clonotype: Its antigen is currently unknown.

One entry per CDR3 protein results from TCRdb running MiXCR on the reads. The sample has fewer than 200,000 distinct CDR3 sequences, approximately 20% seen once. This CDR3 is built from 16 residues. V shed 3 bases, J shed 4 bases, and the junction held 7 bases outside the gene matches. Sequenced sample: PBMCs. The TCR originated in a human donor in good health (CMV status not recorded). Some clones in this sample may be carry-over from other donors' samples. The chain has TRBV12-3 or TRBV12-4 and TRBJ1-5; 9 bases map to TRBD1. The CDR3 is CASSFRRTGANQPQHF. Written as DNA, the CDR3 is TGTGCCAGCAGTTTTCGGAGGACAGGGGCTAATCAGCCCCAGCATTTT.